Listed below are T cell receptor beta chains from one sample, sequenced in a study of T-cell memory formation after mild COVID-19. TCRdb reanalysed the 5' RACE reads using MiXCR and keeps one entry per CDR3 protein. The repertoire holds around 340,000 distinct CDR3 sequences, with approximately 12% as singletons. Specimen: PBMCs or a T cell subset sorted from them (not recorded which). Source of these receptors: a man aged 18 to 30 who had mild COVID-19 (a few samples of this study predate the infection). Cell type and time point are not known. Each CDR3 is given with its conserved first and last residue. The D gene is left open where the match is weak. Expanded clones are given a class, and other clones once, few, many or no size at all.

j_call d_call v_call clone_size cdr3_nt cdr3_aa
TRBJ1-5 . TRBV5-5 few TGTGCCAGCAGCCCCCTGGGCCCCAATCAGCCCCAGCATTTT CASSPLGPNQPQHF
TRBJ1-5 . TRBV6-2/TRBV6-3 few TGTGCCAGCAGCTCCCCCGCAAGATCAGGTCAGCCCCAGCATTTT CASSSPARSGQPQHF
TRBJ1-5 . TRBV7-2 many TGTGCCAGCAGCTCCCCAAACAGCTTACTGCCCCAGCATTTT CASSSPNSLLPQHF
TRBJ2-3 . TRBV4-2 few TGTGCCAGCAGCCAAGATTCCCCATGGGACGGACCTAGCACAGATACGCAGTATTTT CASSQDSPWDGPSTDTQYF
TRBJ1-4 . TRBV11-2 . TGTGCCAGCAGCCCGCCGGGACGGTTAAATGAAAAACTGTTTTTT CASSPPGRLNEKLFF
TRBJ2-4 . TRBV12-5 . TGTGCTAGTGGCCTGGACCACGGGAACATTCAGTACTTC CASGLDHGNIQYF
TRBJ2-3 . TRBV5-6 few TGTGCCAGCAGCTTGGGTCAGTCTACGCAGTATTTT CASSLGQSTQYF
TRBJ1-2 . TRBV7-2 few TGTGCCAGCAGCAAAACCCCGCCGGATGGCTACACCTTC CASSKTPPDGYTF
TRBJ1-2 . TRBV3-1 . TGTGCCAGCAGCCCCGGGCGGCGGCATGGCTACACCTTC CASSPGRRHGYTF
TRBJ2-1 . TRBV29-1 . TGCAGCGGCGAGGGAGGCCAGGGGGAGTTCTTC CSGEGGQGEFF
TRBJ2-3 . TRBV24-1 few TGTGCCACCAGTGATTTGCGGGACCTGCGGGATACGCAGTATTTT CATSDLRDLRDTQYF
TRBJ1-1 . TRBV19 few TGTGCCAGTACCCGTTCGGGGGCCACTGAAGCTTTCTTT CASTRSGATEAFF
TRBJ2-2 . TRBV6-6 . TGTGCCAGCAGTTGGGCGGCGGGTGGTTCCGGGGAGCTGTTTTTT CASSWAAGGSGELFF
TRBJ1-2 TRBD1 TRBV10-3 . TGTGCCATCAGTGAGTCTAGAGGGGGCTCGAACTCGGGCTATGGCTACACCTTC CAISESRGGSNSGYGYTF
TRBJ2-4 . TRBV7-9 few TGTGCCAGCAGCCAAGGAGGGTTAGCCAAAAACATTCAGTACTTC CASSQGGLAKNIQYF
TRBJ1-1 . TRBV5-1 few TGCGCCAGCAGCCGGGGGGCGGATGAAGCTTTCTTT CASSRGADEAFF
TRBJ2-3 . TRBV20-1 . TGCAGTGCTAGAGATCCCAGGGAGGAAACGCAGTATTTT CSARDPREETQYF
TRBJ2-3 TRBD1 TRBV7-2 many TGTGCCAGCAGATCTACAGGGGAACCAGATACGCAGTATTTT CASRSTGEPDTQYF
TRBJ2-7 . TRBV11-3 . TGTGCCAGCAGCACGGGACATCAGTACGAGCAGTACTTC CASSTGHQYEQYF
TRBJ1-6 TRBD1 TRBV7-2 . TGTGCCAGCAGCGAGGGACAGGGGGCGAATTCACCCCTCCACTTT CASSEGQGANSPLHF
TRBJ1-5 . TRBV20-1 few TGCAGTGCCCTACTAGGAGGGGGCAATCAGCCCCAGCATTTT CSALLGGGNQPQHF
TRBJ2-5 . TRBV7-2 . TGTGCCAGCAGCCCTGGGGTGGTGAAGCAAGAGACCCAGTACTTC CASSPGVVKQETQYF
TRBJ1-4 . TRBV10-3 few TGTGCCATCAGTGCCCCCGGCAGGGGAGGCGAAAAACTGTTTTTT CAISAPGRGGEKLFF
TRBJ2-3 . TRBV6-4 . TGTGCCCGCGGTGGGCAAAGCCTCACAGATACGCAGTATTTT CARGGQSLTDTQYF
TRBJ2-5 TRBD1 TRBV6-1 few TGTGCCAGCAGTGAATGGACAGGGATAGAGACCCAGTACTTC CASSEWTGIETQYF
TRBJ1-5 . TRBV5-1 . TGCGCCAGCCGACAGGACGGGGGAAGCAATCAGCCCCAGCATTTT CASRQDGGSNQPQHF
TRBJ1-1 . TRBV5-1 . TGCGCCAGCAGCTCCCCGGGCGGGAATCGTTCTGAAGCTTTCTTT CASSSPGGNRSEAFF
TRBJ1-4 . TRBV7-9 few TGTGCCAGCAGCAAAAAGGTCGCCGAAAAACTGTTTTTT CASSKKVAEKLFF
TRBJ2-5 . TRBV7-9 few TGTGCCAGCAGCACCAAGACAGGACCCGGGGAGACCCAGTACTTC CASSTKTGPGETQYF
TRBJ2-1 . TRBV6-5 . TGTGCCAGCAGTTACGGGGAGTACAATGAGCAGTTCTTC CASSYGEYNEQFF
TRBJ2-7 TRBD2 TRBV5-1 . TGCGCCAGCAGCCTGACTAGCGGGGGAGGATACGAGCAGTACTTC CASSLTSGGGYEQYF
TRBJ2-5 . TRBV5-1 . TGCGCCAGCAGCTTGGCTTGGCAGAGGGAGACCCAGTACTTC CASSLAWQRETQYF
TRBJ1-3 . TRBV6-5 . TGTGCCAGCAGTTTCGGGGTCTCTGGAAACACCATATATTTT CASSFGVSGNTIYF
TRBJ1-1 . TRBV4-2 . TGTGCCAGCAGCCAAGGGGGGGTAGCGTCGACTGAAGCTTTCTTT CASSQGGVASTEAFF
TRBJ2-1 . TRBV4-3 . TGCGCCAGCAGCACCCAACGGACAGCGTACAGCGATGAGCAGTTCTTC CASSTQRTAYSDEQFF
TRBJ2-7 . TRBV5-1 . TGCGCCAGCAGCTCGGACAGCGCCTACGAGCAGTACTTC CASSSDSAYEQYF
TRBJ1-5 . TRBV4-3 few TGCGCCAGCAGCCAAGAGCGGTCTGGGCCCCAGCATTTT CASSQERSGPQHF
TRBJ1-1 TRBD1 TRBV10-3 few TGTGCCATCAGTGTGGGGACAGTTGGGACTGAAGCTTTCTTT CAISVGTVGTEAFF
TRBJ2-5 . TRBV7-6 few TGTGCCAGCAGGCCAGGAGGTTCCGGGCAGACCCAGTACTTC CASRPGGSGQTQYF
TRBJ2-3 . TRBV7-2 many TGTGCCAGCAGCTTGTGGGGGGCTAAAGATACGCAGTATTTT CASSLWGAKDTQYF